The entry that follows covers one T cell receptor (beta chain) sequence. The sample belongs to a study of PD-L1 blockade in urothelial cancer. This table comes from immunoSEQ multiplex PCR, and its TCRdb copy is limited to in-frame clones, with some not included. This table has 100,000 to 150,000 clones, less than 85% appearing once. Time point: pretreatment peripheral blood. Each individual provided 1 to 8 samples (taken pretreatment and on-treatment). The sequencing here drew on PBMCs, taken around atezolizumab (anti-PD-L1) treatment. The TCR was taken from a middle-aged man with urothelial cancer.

CDR3 bases: TGTGCCAGCAGTGAGGGACAGGGGGCCGGGAACACTGAAGCTTTCTTT. This gives the protein CASSEGQGAGNTEAFF. The chain links TRBV28 to TRBJ1-1; 12 nucleotides align to TRBD1. The CDR3 loop spans 16 amino acids. In germline, CDR1 is MDHEN, CDR2 SYDVKM. With V trimmed by 5 bases and J by 1 base, 5 bases remained unmatched. Filled out from reference TRBV28 and TRBJ1-1, the complete variable domain reads DVKVTQSSRYLVKRTGEKVFLECVQDMDHENMFWYRQDPGLGLRLIYFSYDVKMKEKGDIPEGYSVSREKKERFSLILESASTNQTSMYLCASSEGQGAGNTEAFFGQGTRLTVV.